The source of this T cell receptor (beta chain) is a study of PD-L1 blockade in urothelial cancer. Background on the study: Atezolizumab at 1,200 mg intravenously every 3 weeks was started by patients in about 2014. Blood analysis occurred 3 weeks (second dose) and 6 weeks after treatment start. About 85% of the roughly 29 patients were men who had bladder-origin urothelial cancer.

Each PCR reaction had synthetic TCR analog templates spiked into it. Assay: immunoSEQ multiplex PCR; the TCRdb copy retains only in-frame clones and omits some. The sample yields about 90,000 clones, 90% to 95% seen once. Trimming removed 0 bases from V and 4 bases from J, with 12 bases in between. Germline V lookup: CDR1 LGHNA, CDR2 YNFKEQ. CDR3 length: 15 amino acids. Sequencing was performed on PBMCs, taken around atezolizumab (anti-PD-L1) treatment. The receptor was isolated from a man aged 55 to 70 with urothelial cancer. V and J are TRBV4-2 and TRBJ2-5, with a tentative D call TRBD1 (5 bases). CDR3 coding DNA: TGTGCCAGCAGCCAAGATCGGGCAGGGTCAGAGACCCAGTACTTC. Protein product: CASSQDRAGSETQYF.